This T cell receptor (beta chain) stems from a study of cytomegalovirus exposure and HLA in healthy donors. Notes on the study in general: Reportedly, diagnosis of cytomegalovirus status by the classifier showed high specificity and sensitivity. What was likely a sequencing artifact was a cluster of highly shared sequence variants. When analyzed later, a missense DCLRE1C variant was found to be linked to TCR beta V- and J-gene trimming. Further analysis, carried out later, found HLA-associated TCR beta chains more clonally expanded than equally common other chains.

In germline, CDR1 is PRHDT, CDR2 FYEKMQ (reference sequence). V dropped 5 bases and J dropped 0; count of bases not matched to a gene: 10. The CDR3 runs 16 residues. The PCR used 60 Vbeta and 13 Jbeta primers. The table came from immunoSEQ multiplex PCR; TCRdb's copy has only in-frame clones and leaves some out. In the table there are roughly 180,000 clones, just under 80% of which are singletons. About this clone itself: Antigen: not known.

This clonotype originated in a female donor in good health and CMV-seronegative. This rearrangement joins TRBV13 to TRBJ2-7, with 7 nucleotides matching TRBD2. Sample: PBMCs. CDR3: CASSLLGAGSSYEQYF. The CDR3 DNA sequence: TGTGCCAGCAGCCTCCTCGGAGCGGGGAGCTCCTACGAGCAGTACTTC. Based on the CDR3 plus reference TRBV13 and TRBJ2-7, the full variable domain is AAGVIQSPRHLIKEKRETATLKCYPIPRHDTVYWYQQGPGQDPQFLISFYEKMQSDKGSIPDRFSAQQFSDYHSELNMSSLELGDSALYFCASSLLGAGSSYEQYFGPGTRLTVT.